Described below is a single T cell receptor beta chain sequence and its context. Its antigen is as yet unknown. The CDR3 runs 14 residues. The junction had 3 bases not matched to a gene; V was cut back by 6 bases and J by 4 bases. The germline CDR1 and CDR2 sequences are MNHEY and SMNVEV (reference sequence). The sample originates from a study of cytomegalovirus exposure and HLA in healthy donors. Study-level information: Inside one of the first data releases sat around 85 million unique TCRs taken from HLA-typed donors.

Findings and limits, study-wide: The investigators catalogued 150 to 200 TCR beta chains as cytomegalovirus-associated. The presence/absence work took it that sequencing depth was about the same across donors.

PCR was performed using 60 Vbeta and 13 Jbeta primers. TCRdb's table, derived via immunoSEQ multiplex PCR, lists solely in-frame clones and lacks some. The table shows 120,000 to 150,000 clones, with about four fifths occurring only once. The specimen sequenced was PBMCs. The rearrangement uses TRBV27 and TRBJ2-2; 9 nucleotides line up with TRBD1. The sequence derives from a young man in good health and CMV-seropositive. This CDR3 is CASRWTGATGELFF. The CDR3 bases are TGTGCCAGCAGGTGGACAGGGGCCACCGGGGAGCTGTTTTTT.